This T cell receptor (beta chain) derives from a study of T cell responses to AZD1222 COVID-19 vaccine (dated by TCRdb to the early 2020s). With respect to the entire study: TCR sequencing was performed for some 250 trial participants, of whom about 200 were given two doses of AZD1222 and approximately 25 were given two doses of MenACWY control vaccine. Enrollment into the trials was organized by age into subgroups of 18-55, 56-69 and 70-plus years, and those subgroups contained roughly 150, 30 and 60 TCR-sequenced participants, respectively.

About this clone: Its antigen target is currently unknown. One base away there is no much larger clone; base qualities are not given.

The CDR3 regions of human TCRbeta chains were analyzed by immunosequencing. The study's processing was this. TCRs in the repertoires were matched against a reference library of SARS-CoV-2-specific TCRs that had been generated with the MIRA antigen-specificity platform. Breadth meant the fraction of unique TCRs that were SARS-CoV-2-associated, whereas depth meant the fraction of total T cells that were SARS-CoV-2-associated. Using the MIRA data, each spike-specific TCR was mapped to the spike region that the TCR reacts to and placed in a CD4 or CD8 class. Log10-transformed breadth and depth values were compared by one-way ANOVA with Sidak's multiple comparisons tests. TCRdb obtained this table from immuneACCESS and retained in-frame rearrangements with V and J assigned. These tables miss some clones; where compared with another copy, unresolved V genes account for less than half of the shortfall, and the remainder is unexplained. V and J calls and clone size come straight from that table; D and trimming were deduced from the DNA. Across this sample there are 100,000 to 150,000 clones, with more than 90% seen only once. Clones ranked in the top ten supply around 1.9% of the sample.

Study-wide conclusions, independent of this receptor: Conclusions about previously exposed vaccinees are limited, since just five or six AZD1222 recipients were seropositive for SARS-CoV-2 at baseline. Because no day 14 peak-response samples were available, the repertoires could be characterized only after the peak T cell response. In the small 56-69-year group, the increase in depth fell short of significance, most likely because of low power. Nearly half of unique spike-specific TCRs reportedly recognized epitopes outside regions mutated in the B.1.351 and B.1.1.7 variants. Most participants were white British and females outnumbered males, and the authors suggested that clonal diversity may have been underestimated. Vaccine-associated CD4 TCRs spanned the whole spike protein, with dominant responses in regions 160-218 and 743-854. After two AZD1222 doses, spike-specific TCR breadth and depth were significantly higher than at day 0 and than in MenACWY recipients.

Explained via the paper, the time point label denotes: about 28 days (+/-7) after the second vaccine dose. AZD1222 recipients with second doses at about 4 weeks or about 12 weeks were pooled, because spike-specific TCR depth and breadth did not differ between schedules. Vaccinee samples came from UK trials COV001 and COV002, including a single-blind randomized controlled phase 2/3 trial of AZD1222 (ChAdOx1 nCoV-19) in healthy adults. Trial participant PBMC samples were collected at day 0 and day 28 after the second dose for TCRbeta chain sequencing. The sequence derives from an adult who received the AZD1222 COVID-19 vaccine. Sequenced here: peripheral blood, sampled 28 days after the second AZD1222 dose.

Here is the DNA: TGTGCCAGCAGCTTACCGGCCTACAATGAGCAGTTCTTC. Its product reads: CASSLPAYNEQFF. The chain joins TRBV7-2 to TRBJ2-1; too little of a D gene remains to name it. V sheds 2 bases and J sheds 2 bases, leaving 4 bases between their ends. CDR1 is given as SGHTA and CDR2 as FQGNSA, both from the germline V gene. The CDR3 covers 13 residues, taking in both the cysteine and the phenylalanine. The kept DNA is CDR3 alone, 39 bases in frame from the first base.